Each of the 24 T cell receptor beta chains below was sequenced from the same sample in a study of graft-versus-host responses after intestinal transplantation. The antigens these receptors bind are not known. Sequencing was performed with immunoSEQ multiplex PCR; in TCRdb, only in-frame clones are kept and a portion is missing. Counted here are around 50,000 clones, about 81% occurring once; the ten biggest clones make up about 0.43%. The sequencing here drew on unstimulated CD4+ T cells sorted from spleen or lymph node cells, taken before transplant. Every receptor here comes from a human donor who was the organ donor for an intestinal transplant.

The rearrangement joins TRBV5-4 to TRBJ1-2; unclear D gene. The CDR3 has 15 amino acids. CDR1 is SGHNT, CDR2 YYREEE, per germline (reference sequence). V shed 0 bases and J shed 1 base, with 10 bases lying between them. CDR3 bases: TGTGCCAGCAGCTTGGCTCGGGATTATAACTATGGCTACACCTTC. Translation: CASSLARDYNYGYTF.

This clone was counted a few times. The same CDR3 can be traced to other DNA sequences in this sample. This sequence joins TRBV5-1 and TRBJ2-6; D gene uncertain. The ends were cut back, 0 bases at V and 0 bases at J, with 4 bases in the middle. The CDR3 spans 15 residues. Germline V gene sequence: CDR1 SGHRS, CDR2 YFSETQ. The CDR3 bases are TGCGCCAGCAGCTTGGGGGGCTCTGGGGCCAACGTCCTGACTTTC. Translating gives CASSLGGSGANVLTF.

In this sample, this clone turned up once. The J gene is TRBJ2-1, the V gene TRBV7-2, with TRBD2 identical over 8 bases. CDR3 size: 15 residues. CDR1 and CDR2 (germline): SGHTA, FQGNSA. Trimming cost V 1 base and J 2 bases; bases outside gene matches: 1. CDR3: CASSLGLAPYNEQFF. The CDR3 DNA reads TGTGCCAGCAGCTTAGGACTAGCGCCCTACAATGAGCAGTTCTTC.

V usage is TRBV15 and J usage is TRBJ2-3; 13 nucleotides line up with TRBD2. V trimming: 2 bases; J trimming: 4 bases; junction bases outside the gene matches: 6. Germline V gives CDR1 LNHNV, CDR2 YYDKDF (reference sequence). The CDR3 runs 17 residues. The CDR3 nucleotides read TGTGCCACCAGCAGATCCAGGACTAGCGGGAGCGCAGATACGCAGTATTTT. The encoded protein is CATSRSRTSGSADTQYF.

The table lists this clone with a count of one. The chain combines TRBV18 with TRBJ1-2; 12 bases are a match to TRBD1. The CDR3 contains 19 residues. Germline V gene data show CDR1 as KGHSH and CDR2 as LQKENI. V shed 3 bases and J 6 bases; nucleotides not matched to a gene: 17. The CDR3 DNA reads TGTGCCAGCTCACCTGTCAACCCCCCCACCCGGGACAGGGGGCATGGCTACACCTTC. Its translation: CASSPVNPPTRDRGHGYTF.

The rearrangement joins TRBV2 to TRBJ2-1; 10 bases fit TRBD2. This CDR3 has 14 residues. Germline CDR1 and CDR2: SNHLY and FYNNEI. With 7 bases clipped from V and 10 bases from J, the junction kept 10 bases outside the gene matches. CDR3 DNA sequence: TGTGCCAGCAAGCCTAGCGGGAGTCGGGGGGAGCAGTTCTTC. This translates into CASKPSGSRGEQFF.

The genes are TRBV6-5 and TRBJ1-2, with a weak D call TRBD1 (6 bases). With 6 bases removed from V and 0 bases from J, the gap between germline ends came to 11 bases. The germline V gene encodes CDR1 MNHEY and CDR2 SVGAGI. The CDR3 loop spans 14 amino acids. The CDR3, as DNA: TGTGCCAGCAGCAAGACAGGTTCTAACTATGGCTACACCTTC. The encoded protein is CASSKTGSNYGYTF.

The rearrangement links TRBV4-1 to TRBJ2-7, with D possibly matching TRBD2 (6 bases). Germline-derived CDR1 and CDR2 are MGHRA and YSYEKL. Trimming pared 6 bases from V and 5 bases from J, leaving 23 bases between. The CDR3 runs to 16 residues. CDR3 protein: CASSPGEVTIRHEQYF. CDR3 nucleotide sequence: TGCGCCAGCAGTCCTGGGGAGGTTACCATCCGCCACGAGCAGTACTTC.

The genes are TRBV10-2 and TRBJ2-7, with a weak D call TRBD1 (6 bases). CDR1 WSHSY and CDR2 SAAADI come from the germline V gene. The length of the CDR3 is 17 residues. V was pared by 3 bases and J by 2 bases, with 20 bases between. CDR3 in DNA: TGCGCCAGCAGTGATGGGCAGGGGAGTCTAACCCCCTACGAGCAGTACTTC. Translating it yields CASSDGQGSLTPYEQYF.

The chain joins TRBV4-2 to TRBJ2-3; 11 bases agree with TRBD1. Trimming cost V 1 base and J 3 bases; bases outside gene matches: 3. CDR3 length equals 16 residues. CDR1 and CDR2 (germline): LGHNA, YNFKEQ. CDR3 coding DNA: TGTGCCAGCAGCCAAGGCGGGACAGGGGGAACAGATACGCAGTATTTT. It encodes CASSQGGTGGTDTQYF.

The chain joins TRBV27 to TRBJ2-3; D gene uncertain. The V gene's germline CDR1 is MNHEY and CDR2 SMNVEV (reference sequence). Deletions cut 8 bases from V and 8 bases from J, with 11 bases between. This CDR3 spans 11 amino acids. CDR3: CASSAAFTQYF. DNA for the CDR3: TGTGCCAGCTCCGCCGCCTTTACGCAGTATTTT.

The chain carries TRBV6-5 and TRBJ2-3, with 7 nucleotides matching TRBD1. With V trimmed by 2 bases and J by 1 base, 3 bases remained unmatched. Per the germline V gene, CDR1 is MNHEY and CDR2 is SVGAGI. This CDR3 contains 15 residues. CDR3 residues: CASSYRGRGTDTQYF. The CDR3 DNA sequence: TGTGCCAGCAGTTACAGGGGGCGCGGCACAGATACGCAGTATTTT.

A few counts support this clone. This chain connects TRBV5-4 to TRBJ1-2, with unresolved D. The CDR3 has 13 residues. V dropped 0 bases and J dropped 2 bases, with 5 bases sitting between them. Germline V lookup: CDR1 SGHNT, CDR2 YYREEE (reference sequence). The CDR3 region is CASSLGQNYGYTF. CDR3 sequence (DNA): TGTGCCAGCAGCTTGGGACAAAACTATGGCTACACCTTC.

The V call is TRBV4-2, the J call TRBJ2-1; 11 bases line up with TRBD1. The CDR3 is made up of 17 amino acids. Germline CDR1 LGHNA, CDR2 YNFKEQ. The J segment lost 7 bases and the V segment lost 1 base, leaving 9 bases of the junction unmatched. CDR3: CASSQVHGQGAWNEQFF. In DNA, the CDR3 is TGTGCCAGCAGCCAAGTCCACGGACAGGGGGCGTGGAATGAGCAGTTCTTC.

V usage is TRBV30 and J usage is TRBJ1-3, with a tentative D call TRBD1 (5 bases). Germline V gene sequence: CDR1 GTSNPN, CDR2 SVGIG (reference sequence). The V gene lost 0 bases and the J gene lost 0 bases, with 6 bases spanning the gap. The CDR3 has 14 amino acids. The CDR3 sequence: CAWSVRGSGNTIYF. As DNA, the CDR3 is TGTGCCTGGAGTGTAAGGGGCTCTGGAAACACCATATATTTT.

V is TRBV6-1 and J is TRBJ2-7; D gene uncertain. The CDR3 runs to 14 residues. Germline V gene data show CDR1 as MNHNS and CDR2 as SASEGT. The V gene lost 7 bases and the J gene lost 0 bases, with 13 bases spanning the gap. The DNA for the CDR3 is TGTGCCAGCAAGTGGGAAGCAATCTCCTACGAGCAGTACTTC. Translated, it gives CASKWEAISYEQYF.

This clone was seen a single time. The chain recombines TRBV4-2 with TRBJ1-3; D is unclear. Germline V gene sequence: CDR1 LGHNA, CDR2 YNFKEQ. The CDR3 extends over 18 amino acids. Trimming removed 1 base at V and 4 bases at J, with 20 bases between. CDR3 region: CASSQGSGISIEGNTIYF. The CDR3 nucleotides read TGTGCCAGCAGCCAAGGTAGCGGCATCTCCATCGAGGGAAACACCATATATTTT.

V and J are TRBV14 and TRBJ2-2; D may be TRBD1 (6 bases). The germline V and J ends were trimmed by 2 bases and 4 bases, with 8 bases remaining between them. The CDR3 covers 14 residues. The germline V gene has CDR1 SGHDN and CDR2 FVKESK. The CDR3 region is CASSQLGATGELFF. The CDR3 DNA reads TGTGCCAGCAGCCAACTGGGGGCCACCGGGGAGCTGTTTTTT.

This chain links TRBV5-1 with TRBJ2-6; TRBD1 agrees at 11 bases. The CDR3 length is 17 residues. The V segment lost 4 bases and the J segment 0 bases; nucleotides outside the gene matches: 3. Germline V gives CDR1 SGHRS, CDR2 YFSETQ. The CDR3 spells CASSTGTGGSGANVLTF. CDR3 nucleotides: TGCGCCAGCAGCACCGGGACAGGGGGCTCTGGGGCCAACGTCCTGACTTTC.

This chain links TRBV6-4 with TRBJ1-1; unclear D gene. Germline lookup yields CDR1 MRHNA and CDR2 SNTAGT. CDR3 size: 16 residues. Trimming pared 6 bases from V and 2 bases from J, leaving 19 bases between. The CDR3 DNA reads TGTGCCAGCAGCCCCCTTAGGAAGCCTCATAACACTGAAGCTTTCTTT. Encoded protein: CASSPLRKPHNTEAFF.

V and J are TRBV11-3 and TRBJ2-5; TRBD1 agrees at 9 bases. Germline-derived CDR1 and CDR2 are SGHNT and YENEEA. V was clipped by 5 bases and J by 5 bases; unmatched bases: 3. This CDR3 is built from 13 residues. CDR3 DNA: TGTGCCAGCAGCCTCGGACAGGGGGAGACCCAGTACTTC. Translated: CASSLGQGETQYF.

The chain carries TRBV6-1 and TRBJ1-4, with D maybe TRBD1 (6 bases). Germline V gene data show CDR1 as MNHNS and CDR2 as SASEGT. This CDR3 region has 15 residues. V lost 0 bases to trimming and J lost 8 bases, with 13 bases between them. CDR3: CASSEAPRGREKLFF. The DNA for the CDR3 is TGTGCCAGCAGTGAAGCGCCTAGGGGGAGGGAAAAACTGTTTTTT.

The rearrangement uses TRBV7-2 and TRBJ2-7; 8 bases fit TRBD2. The CDR3 runs to 15 residues. V lost 1 base, J lost 0 bases, and 2 bases stayed unmatched. Germline assignment: CDR1 SGHTA and CDR2 FQGNSA. The CDR3 is CASSLGLASSYEQYF. DNA for the CDR3: TGTGCCAGCAGCTTAGGACTAGCGAGCTCCTACGAGCAGTACTTC.

This rearrangement joins TRBV5-4 to TRBJ2-2, with D unresolved. The CDR3 runs to 13 residues. Trimming removed 2 bases at V and 7 bases at J, with 9 bases between. Germline V gives CDR1 SGHNT, CDR2 YYREEE (reference sequence). CDR3 nucleotide sequence: TGTGCCAGCAGCTTCCCGAAGGGCGGGGAGCTGTTTTTT. Protein sequence: CASSFPKGGELFF.